This T cell receptor beta chain was observed in a study of vaccination and CD4 T cells after COVID-19 (dated by TCRdb to the early 2020s). Context from the whole study: Convalescent patients had a positive SARS-CoV-2 result on nasal swab PCR, and of these patients, several had mild disease and one had severe disease. Overlapping spike peptide pools from SARS-CoV-2 and from the common cold coronaviruses HCoV-NL63, HCoV-OC43 and HCoV-229E were used as culture stimuli. Control cultures used a CEFX viral epitope pool as positive control, an HIV-1 Nef peptide pool as negative control, or no peptide. In roughly 10 COVID-19 convalescent patients and a few infection-naive healthy vaccine recipients, the spike-specific CD4+ TCR repertoire before mRNA vaccination was compared with the repertoire after mRNA vaccination. Participants got two doses of the Pfizer-BioNTech BNT162b2 vaccine (n=8) or two doses of the Moderna mRNA-1273 vaccine (n=2). Post-COVID blood samples were collected from convalescent patients a median of around 96 days after diagnosis, with a range of about 35 to 161 days. Six males and four females were included in the convalescent cohort, with two Hispanic individuals, seven Caucasians, two Asians and one multiracial person represented. The time from the second vaccine dose to post-vaccine blood sampling had a median of roughly 72 days and ranged from roughly 12 to 250 days. The paper as a whole reports these results and caveats: The median number of SARS-CoV-2-reactive clonotypes rose from 20 to 25 after infection to 35 to 45 after vaccination, but the change was not significant. In convalescent patients, a median around 86% of post-vaccine SARS-CoV-2-reactive clones were detected only after vaccination, suggesting vaccine-specific priming. Of the vaccine-specific clones found in convalescent patients, nearly all (304 of 307) were mono-reactive for SARS-CoV-2 spike instead of being cross-reactive with common cold coronaviruses. Only a relatively small number of convalescent patients were included in the study, and early timepoints following natural infection were not analyzed.

The treatment or condition label corresponds to: roughly 11-day PBMC culture with coronavirus spike peptide pools or control peptides (ViraFEST assay). The ViraFEST assay was used in the study, in which antigen-specific T cells were expanded with peptide pools and expanded clonotypes were subsequently identified by TCR sequencing. The convalescent patients' positive SARS-CoV-2 PCR tests were from March to December 2020, which was before the Alpha, Beta and Delta variants emerged in the United States. Each well held 2.2 million or so PBMCs cultured with roughly 9.2 ug/ml peptide pools in IMDM containing around 4.5% human AB serum and roughly 10 IU/ml IL-2. Half of the culture medium was replaced with fresh IL-2-containing medium on days 3 and 7. CD4+ T cells were isolated after roughly 10 days of culture through negative selection using the EasySep CD4+ T cell isolation kit. PBMCs were separated from whole blood using Ficoll-Paque Plus gradient centrifugation and then either used fresh or cryopreserved at -140C. Each culture condition was generally run in triplicate wells.

Library preparation was by PCR. DNA from cultured CD4+ T cells underwent TCR sequencing with the Oncomine TCR Beta short-read assay at the Johns Hopkins FTIC core. Genomic DNA was extracted from the cultured CD4+ T cells with the QIAamp micro DNA kit. Oncomine TCR Beta libraries from cultured CD4+ T cells were pooled with unique dual indexes and sequenced on an Illumina iSeq 100. In the authors' own workflow: Non-productive sequences were removed, and CDR3s not starting with C, not ending with F or W, or shorter than 7 amino acids were discarded. The MANAFEST web application identified antigen-specific clonotypes by comparing peptide-stimulated wells against reference wells and other culture wells. To be called positive, a clone needed an FDR below 0.05, an odds ratio above 5, and a productive frequency above 0.1% in at least two of three replicate wells. A clonotype counted as cross-reactive if it showed significant expansion both in the SARS-CoV-2 spike wells and in at least one common cold coronavirus spike condition. Levenshtein distances (stringdist) and unrooted phylogenetic trees (ape) in R version 3.6.1 were used to assess CDR3 homology. TCRdb trimmed the raw reads at Q25, called clones with MiXCR and kept productive beta chains. Each entry merges the rows of one CDR3 protein and shows their most common DNA and genes. The V and J calls come from TCRdb's annotation, not from the publication. The sample has 9,500 to 10,000 distinct CDR3 sequences on record, 51% of them singletons. About 40% of the sample belongs to the ten largest clones.

This clonotype was counted between two and nine times. The clone's antigen remains unknown. No quality values exist for individual bases; no much larger clone is one base distant. The CDR3 covers 16 residues, taking in both the cysteine and the phenylalanine. Solely the CDR3 DNA is kept, with 48 bases framed from the first base. V has 4 bases trimmed and J has 3 bases trimmed; junction bases matching no gene number 10. The germline V gene (reference sequence) gives CDR1 as SGHNT and CDR2 as YYREEE. The specimen was CD4+ T cells from blood, cultured in vitro. The sequence came from a human donor who had recovered from COVID-19. The sequence joins TRBV5-4 to TRBJ1-1; 9 junctional bases match TRBD1. The DNA sequence reads TGTGCCAGCAGCGCCACGGGACAGGGAATCGACACTGAAGCTTTCTTT. Translated, it reads CASSATGQGIDTEAFF.